The clone carrying this T cell receptor beta chain occurred once. Its specificity is unknown. The data belong to a study of siplizumab effects on memory and regulatory T cells. Responder and stimulator cells in the mixed lymphocyte reaction were cultured together for more than five days at 37°C. Study outcomes and limitations: Of the alloreactive clones, only a minor fraction mapped to unstimulated subsets.

Sequencing was performed with immunoSEQ multiplex PCR; in TCRdb, only in-frame clones are kept and a portion is missing. Here the sample spans some 14,000 clones, 40% to 45% being singletons. Germline CDR1 and CDR2: SGDLS and YYNGEE. The CDR3 is 16 residues long. V was cut by 0 bases and J by 1 base, with 12 bases left in between. This sequence joins TRBV9 and TRBJ2-3; the D gene could be TRBD1 or TRBD2 (5 bases each). The TCR sequence derives from a human donor in good health; the cells came from an allogeneic mixed lymphocyte reaction. Some clones in this sample may be carry-over from other donors' samples. What was sequenced was CFSE-low (dividing) CD4+ T cells sorted from an allogeneic mixed lymphocyte reaction. The CDR3 nucleotides read TGTGCCAGCAGCGTAGAAGTCGTGGGGGGCACAGATACGCAGTATTTT. This encodes CASSVEVVGGTDTQYF.